This is a list of T cell receptor beta chains from one sample in a study of patients and donors after allogeneic stem cell transplantation. TCRdb re-derived calls from the RT-PCR reads in MiXCR, one entry per CDR3 protein. Of roughly 960,000 distinct CDR3 sequences listed, under 20% are singletons. The sequenced sample consisted of blood, either unsorted or a sorted T cell fraction (not recorded which). These receptors all stem from a human donor who was either an allogeneic HSCT recipient or a stem cell or donor lymphocyte infusion donor (not recorded which). It is not recorded whose cells these are; they may come from a transplant donor. CDR3s include the opening cysteine and the closing phenylalanine or tryptophan. D genes are given only for firm matches. Clone size is shown for a subset of rows, as once, few, many or a class of expanded clone.

d_call,j_call,clone_size,v_call,cdr3_nt,cdr3_aa
TRBD2,TRBJ2-3,many,TRBV4-3,TGCGCCAGCAGCCAAGGACTAGCGGGGGACAACAAGTATTTT,CASSQGLAGDNKYF
TRBD1,TRBJ2-7,NA,TRBV5-6,TGTGCCAGCAGCTTGGAGGGGGCACCCTACGAGCAGTACTTC,CASSLEGAPYEQYF
NA,TRBJ1-3,NA,TRBV10-3,TGTGCCATCAGTGAGTCAGGAGGCTCTGGAAACACCATATATTTT,CAISESGGSGNTIYF
NA,TRBJ1-3,NA,TRBV11-2,TGTGCCAGCAGCCCGCTGCTCACCAGGGGCCACACCATATATTTT,CASSPLLTRGHTIYF
TRBD1,TRBJ2-1,few,TRBV12-3/TRBV12-4,TGTGCCAGCAGTTGGACAGGGAGCAATGAGCAGTTCTTC,CASSWTGSNEQFF
TRBD1,TRBJ2-1,few,TRBV6-1,TGTGCCAGCAGTGAAGCAGACAGGGGCAATGAGCAGTTCTTC,CASSEADRGNEQFF
TRBD2,TRBJ2-7,few,TRBV7-6,TGTGCCAGCAGCTTAAAGCGGGAGTCCCTCTCCTACGAGCAGTACTTC,CASSLKRESLSYEQYF
TRBD1,TRBJ2-5,many,TRBV12-3/TRBV12-4,TGTGCCAGCAGAAGACAGGGGACAAAAGAGACCCAGTACTTC,CASRRQGTKETQYF
TRBD1,TRBJ2-7,NA,TRBV20-1,TGCAGTGCTAGGGGCGGACAGGTCTACGAGCAGTACTTC,CSARGGQVYEQYF
NA,TRBJ1-2,NA,TRBV30,TGTGCCTGGACAGGAGTGAACTATGGCTACACCTTC,CAWTGVNYGYTF
TRBD2,TRBJ2-7,NA,TRBV12-3/TRBV12-4,TGTGCCAGCAGTTTAAGTCCGGGACTAGCAAACGAGCAGTACTTC,CASSLSPGLANEQYF